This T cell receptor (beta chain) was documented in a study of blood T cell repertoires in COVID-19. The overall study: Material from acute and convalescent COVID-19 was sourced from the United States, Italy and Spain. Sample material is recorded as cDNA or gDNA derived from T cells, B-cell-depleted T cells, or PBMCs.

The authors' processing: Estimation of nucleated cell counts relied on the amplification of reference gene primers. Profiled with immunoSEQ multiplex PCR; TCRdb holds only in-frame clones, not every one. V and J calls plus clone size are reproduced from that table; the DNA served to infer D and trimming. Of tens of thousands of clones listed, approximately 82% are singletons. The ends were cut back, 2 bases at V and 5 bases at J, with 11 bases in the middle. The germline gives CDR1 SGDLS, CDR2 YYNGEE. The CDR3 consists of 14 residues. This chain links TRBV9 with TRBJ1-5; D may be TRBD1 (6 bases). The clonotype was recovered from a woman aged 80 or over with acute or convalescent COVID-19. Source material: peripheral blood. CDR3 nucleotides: TGTGCCAGCAGCGTGGGGGCAGGGTATCAGCCCCAGCATTTT. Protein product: CASSVGAGYQPQHF.